In its sample, the clone carrying this T cell receptor (beta chain) was seen many times. Amplified regions were TCR beta CDR3 sequences from RNA transcripts. Carried out on the TCR CDR3, a first-round RT-PCR used the HTBI primer set. Each CDR3 protein gets one entry after TCRdb re-called the multiplex PCR reads with MiXCR. The data contain about 300,000 distinct CDR3 sequences, approximately 18% of them singletons. The data originate from a study of T cells in Graves' hyperthyroidism and ophthalmopathy. The germline V gene encodes CDR1 SGHAT and CDR2 FQNNGV. V gave up 5 bases and J gave up 5 bases; unmatched junction bases: 8. The CDR3 loop spans 16 amino acids.

V and J are TRBV11-2 and TRBJ2-3; 12 bases line up with TRBD2. Sequenced input: blood. The TCR was taken from a man aged 45 to 65 with Graves' ophthalmopathy. CDR3 coding DNA: TGTGCCAGCAGCCCACGACTAGCGGGAGCTGGAGATACGCAGTATTTT. Protein: CASSPRLAGAGDTQYF.